The clone carrying this T cell receptor beta chain was seen only once. What it binds is unknown. This specimen includes other DNA sequences encoding the same CDR3. The data belong to a study of cytomegalovirus exposure and HLA in healthy donors. As for the study in general: It was reported in a later analysis that the same platform had been used for the 120 or so validation repertoires as for the 550 to 750 first-cohort repertoires. The study's findings and limits: In vitro testing confirmed a few CMV-associated chains as specific for CMV antigens. Among TCR beta chains, those listed as cytomegalovirus-associated numbered under 200.

V lost 0 bases, J lost 4 bases, and 12 bases lay in between. This CDR3 contains 15 residues. The germline V gene encodes CDR1 LGHNA and CDR2 YSLEER. Measured with immunoSEQ multiplex PCR; TCRdb has only the in-frame clones, and not every one. The table lists about 150,000 clones, just over 90% of them singletons, with under 0.8% in the top ten. The donors belonged to the roughly 110-subject validation cohort, separate from the roughly 710-subject first cohort. The sequence derives from a man between 18 and 29 years old in good health and CMV-seronegative. The chain recombines TRBV4-3 with TRBJ1-2; D is uncertain. The source material was PBMCs. The CDR3 region is CASSQEGRGGYGYTF. The CDR3 DNA reads as TGCGCCAGCAGCCAAGAAGGACGAGGAGGCTATGGCTACACCTTC.